The 17 T cell receptor beta chains in this list originate from one sample, sequenced in a study of CXCR3-negative and CXCR3-positive naive CD8 T cells (dated by TCRdb to between 2018 and 2021). Sequenced on a NextSeq 550. The Human TCR Profiling Kit (MiLaboratory) was used to make UMI-labeled 5' RACE TRB cDNA libraries. TCRdb reprocessed the sequencing reads and holds a single record per CDR3 protein sequence, with no DNA. This sample's table has entries for 65,000 to 75,000 distinct CDR3 sequences. Nearly 1.5% of the sample is in the top ten clones. Source material: naive CXCR3- CD8+ T cells from blood. The cell subset or site tag for this specimen amounts to: CD45RO-CCR7+CD27+CD95- naive CD8+ T cells lacking CXCR3 (TNR3-). The receptors originated from a human donor in good health. Some clones in this sample may be carry-over from other donors' samples.

This chain links TRBV7-2 with TRBJ2-7; as DNA is missing, the TRBD2 call by TCRdb cannot be tested. Looked up from germline, CDR1 is SGHTA and CDR2 is FQGNSA. The CDR3 is 17 residues long. CDR3 protein: CASSLALPASGVNEQYF.

The rearrangement uses TRBV29-1 and TRBJ2-7; TCRdb's D call of TRBD1 is untestable without DNA. The CDR3 sequence is 13 residues long. The germline V gene encodes CDR1 SQVTM and CDR2 ANQGSEA. The CDR3 sequence: CSVASGQGYEQYF.

The V gene is TRBV7-6, the J gene TRBJ2-1. The length of the CDR3 is 15 residues. The germline CDR1 and CDR2 sequences are SGHVS and FNYEAQ. The CDR3 spells CASSFSGGLYNEQFF.

The CDR3 loop is CASSQDPSGQGLRYEQYF. V and J are TRBV4-1 and TRBJ2-7; TCRdb's D call, TRBD1, is unchecked because there is no DNA. Per the germline V gene, CDR1 is MGHRA and CDR2 is YSYEKL. This CDR3 region has 18 residues.

This chain joins TRBV7-3 and TRBJ2-2. The CDR3 runs 13 residues. Germline V CDR1 and CDR2: SGHTA, FQGTGA. CDR3 in amino acids: CASSLTGTGELFF.

The chain links TRBV29-1 to TRBJ1-2; without DNA, the TCRdb call of TRBD1 cannot be checked. There are 12 residues in the CDR3. CDR1 SQVTM and CDR2 ANQGSEA come from the germline V gene. The CDR3 sequence: CSPGAGDYGYTF.

V is TRBV7-2 and J is TRBJ2-7; as DNA is missing, the TRBD1 call by TCRdb cannot be tested. The CDR3 is 15 residues long. Looked up from germline, CDR1 is SGHTA and CDR2 is FQGNSA. The CDR3: CASGPWGGESYEQYF.

The CDR3 spells CASSLGVAGGPGTQYF. The chain joins TRBV28 to TRBJ2-5; TCRdb outputs TRBD2, but without DNA this stays unchecked. Germline CDR1 is MDHEN and CDR2 is SYDVKM. The CDR3 has 16 amino acids.

The V and J genes are TRBV7-3 and TRBJ2-1; TCRdb selects TRBD1, and the lack of DNA leaves this call unchecked. The CDR3 runs 19 residues. Germline values: CDR1 SGHTA, CDR2 FQGTGA. CDR3 sequence: CASSLGLGGAVGSYNEQFF. Filled out from reference TRBV7-3 and TRBJ2-1, the complete variable domain reads GAGVSQTPSNKVTEKGKYVELRCDPISGHTALYWYRQSLGQGPEFLIYFQGTGAADDSGLPNDRFFAVRPEGSVSTLKIQRTERGDSAVYLCASSLGLGGAVGSYNEQFFGPGTRLTVL.

CDR3: CSATSGTGENSNQPQHF. This chain uses TRBV29-1 with TRBJ1-5; the TCRdb D gene call, TRBD1, has no DNA to confirm it. This CDR3 is built from 17 residues. Germline-derived CDR1 and CDR2 are SQVTM and ANQGSEA.

This chain joins TRBV11-2 and TRBJ2-5. CDR3 size: 14 residues. Germline CDR1 SGHAT, CDR2 FQNNGV. The CDR3 spells CASSSDLYQETQYF. Filled out from reference TRBV11-2 and TRBJ2-5, the complete variable domain reads EAGVAQSPRYKIIEKRQSVAFWCNPISGHATLYWYQQILGQGPKLLIQFQNNGVVDDSQLPKDRFSAERLKGVDSTLKIQPAKLEDSAVYLCASSSDLYQETQYFGPGTRLLVL.

The J gene is TRBJ2-1, the V gene TRBV28; TCRdb outputs TRBD1, but without DNA this stays unchecked. The CDR3 has 15 amino acids. Germline V lookup: CDR1 MDHEN, CDR2 SYDVKM. CDR3 in amino acids: CASSAYRERDNEQFF.

The chain joins TRBV5-1 to TRBJ1-1. The CDR3 length is 15 residues. Per the germline V gene, CDR1 is SGHRS and CDR2 is YFSETQ. CDR3 region: CASSLLDTMNTEAFF. Using reference TRBV5-1 and TRBJ1-1 for the parts outside the CDR3, the full variable domain is KAGVTQTPRYLIKTRGQQVTLSCSPISGHRSVSWYQQTPGQGLQFLFEYFSETQRNKGNFPGRFSGRQFSNSRSEMNVSTLELGDSALYLCASSLLDTMNTEAFFGQGTRLTVV.

The V call is TRBV6-4, the J call TRBJ1-2; the TCRdb D gene call, TRBD1, has no DNA to confirm it. In germline, CDR1 is MRHNA, CDR2 SNTAGT. The CDR3 totals 12 residues. This CDR3 reads CATPSRGYCYTF.

The chain combines TRBV18 with TRBJ2-7; as DNA is missing, the TRBD1 call by TCRdb cannot be tested. The CDR3 has 17 residues. Germline CDR1 KGHSH, CDR2 LQKENI. The CDR3 sequence: CASSPLSTDRGTYEQYF.

The chain carries TRBV29-1 and TRBJ1-2; TCRdb calls TRBD1, which cannot be checked without DNA. Per the germline V gene, CDR1 is SQVTM and CDR2 is ANQGSEA. This CDR3 contains 12 residues. CDR3 sequence reads: CSVERDGPGYTF.

This rearrangement joins TRBV5-4 to TRBJ2-3. There are 13 residues in the CDR3. CDR1 and CDR2 from the germline V gene are SGHNT and YYREEE (reference sequence). CDR3 sequence: CASSLPESDTQYF.